This T cell receptor (beta chain) was identified in a study of cytomegalovirus exposure and HLA in healthy donors. Study-level points and caveats: The tendency of first-cohort TCR clusters to co-occur in the 100 to 150 validation repertoires was identified by a subsequent analysis. Investigators reported over 150 TCR beta chains as tied to cytomegalovirus. Most sequenced TCRs were rare (though some public TCRs occurred in many donors).

V was clipped by 5 bases and J by 7 bases, with 12 bases between them. Germline CDR1 SGHRS, CDR2 YFSETQ. The CDR3 length is 12 residues. About this clone: Antigen specificity is unknown.

The protocol was immunoSEQ multiplex PCR, while the TCRdb copy is restricted to in-frame clones and leaves out a portion. The sample yields 190,000 or so clones, roughly 84% seen once. The sequenced material came from PBMCs. This chain connects TRBV5-1 to TRBJ1-2, with D perhaps TRBD1 (5 bases). This receptor was taken from a young woman in good health and CMV-seropositive. This CDR3 reads CASRGGLGGYTF. For the CDR3, the DNA is TGCGCCAGCAGGGGGGGTCTCGGTGGCTACACCTTC. The full variable domain, with the rest looked up from reference TRBV5-1 and TRBJ1-2, is KAGVTQTPRYLIKTRGQQVTLSCSPISGHRSVSWYQQTPGQGLQFLFEYFSETQRNKGNFPGRFSGRQFSNSRSEMNVSTLELGDSALYLCASRGGLGGYTFGSGTRLTVV.